The following is a TCR beta chain sequence with its context. Its antigen is not known. The data originate from a study of identical twins. Findings of the study overall: Modeled out-of-frame TCR alpha sharing in monozygotic twins fell below observed levels.

With template switching, a universal primer site was added, and the cDNA carried unique molecular identifiers. TCRdb reprocessed the 5' RACE reads via MiXCR and lists one record per CDR3 protein. The sample lists fewer than 550,000 distinct CDR3 sequences; approximately 14% were seen once. Germline trimming cut 3 bases from V and 8 bases from J; bases unmatched to any gene: 8. The CDR3 sequence is 15 residues long. Germline lookup yields CDR1 SGHTA and CDR2 FQGNSA. These data are also associated with another study on yellow fever vaccine responses in identical twins.

This clonotype was obtained from a woman aged 18-29 years in good health. The chain couples TRBV7-2 to TRBJ2-7, with 12 bases lining up with TRBD2. Sequenced input: CD4+ T cells sorted from blood. The CDR3 bases are TGTGCCAGCAGCTTCCCGACTAGCGGGAGAAACAAGCAGTACTTC. Protein: CASSFPTSGRNKQYF.